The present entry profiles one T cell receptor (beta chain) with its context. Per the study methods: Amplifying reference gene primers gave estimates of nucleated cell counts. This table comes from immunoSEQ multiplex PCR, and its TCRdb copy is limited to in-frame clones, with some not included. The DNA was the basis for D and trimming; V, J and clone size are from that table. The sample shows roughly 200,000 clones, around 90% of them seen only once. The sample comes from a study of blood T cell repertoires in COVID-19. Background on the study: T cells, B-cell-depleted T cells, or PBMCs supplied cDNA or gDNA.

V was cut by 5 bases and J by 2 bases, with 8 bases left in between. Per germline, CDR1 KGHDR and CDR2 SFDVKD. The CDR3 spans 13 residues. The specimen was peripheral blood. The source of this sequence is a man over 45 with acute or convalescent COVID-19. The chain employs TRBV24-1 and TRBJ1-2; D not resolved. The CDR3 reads CATSVGRNYGYTF. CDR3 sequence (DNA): TGTGCCACCAGTGTGGGCAGAAACTATGGCTACACCTTC.